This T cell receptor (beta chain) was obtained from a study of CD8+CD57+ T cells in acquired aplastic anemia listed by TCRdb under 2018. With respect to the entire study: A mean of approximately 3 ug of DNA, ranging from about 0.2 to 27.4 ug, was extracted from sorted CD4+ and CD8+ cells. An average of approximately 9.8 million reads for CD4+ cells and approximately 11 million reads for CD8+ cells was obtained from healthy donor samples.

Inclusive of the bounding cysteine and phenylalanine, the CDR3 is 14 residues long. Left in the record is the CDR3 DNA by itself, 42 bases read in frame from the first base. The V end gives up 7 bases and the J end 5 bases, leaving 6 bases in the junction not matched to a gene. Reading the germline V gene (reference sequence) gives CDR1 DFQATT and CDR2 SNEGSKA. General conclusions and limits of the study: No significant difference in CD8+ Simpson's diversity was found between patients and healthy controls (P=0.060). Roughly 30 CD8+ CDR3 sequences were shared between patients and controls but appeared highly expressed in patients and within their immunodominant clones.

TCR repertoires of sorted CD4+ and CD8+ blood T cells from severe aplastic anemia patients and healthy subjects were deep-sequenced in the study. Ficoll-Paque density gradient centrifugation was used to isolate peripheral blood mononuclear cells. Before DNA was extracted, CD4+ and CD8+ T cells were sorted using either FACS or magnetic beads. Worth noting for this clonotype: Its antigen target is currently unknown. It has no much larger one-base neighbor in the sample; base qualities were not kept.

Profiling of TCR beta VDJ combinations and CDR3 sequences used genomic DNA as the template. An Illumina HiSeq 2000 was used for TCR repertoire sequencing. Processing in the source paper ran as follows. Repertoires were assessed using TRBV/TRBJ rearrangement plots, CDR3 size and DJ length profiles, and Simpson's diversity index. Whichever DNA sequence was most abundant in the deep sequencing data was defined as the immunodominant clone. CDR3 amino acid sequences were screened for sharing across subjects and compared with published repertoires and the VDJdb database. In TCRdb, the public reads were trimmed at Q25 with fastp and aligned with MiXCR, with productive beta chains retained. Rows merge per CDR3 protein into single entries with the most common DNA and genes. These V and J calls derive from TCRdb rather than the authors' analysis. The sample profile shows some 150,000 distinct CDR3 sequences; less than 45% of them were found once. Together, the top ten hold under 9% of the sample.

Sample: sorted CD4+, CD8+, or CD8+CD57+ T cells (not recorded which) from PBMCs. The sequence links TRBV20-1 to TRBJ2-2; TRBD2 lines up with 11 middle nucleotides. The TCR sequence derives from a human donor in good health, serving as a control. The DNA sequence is TGCAGTGTGACTAGCGGGGCGAGGACCGGGGAGCTGTTTTTT. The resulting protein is CSVTSGARTGELFF.